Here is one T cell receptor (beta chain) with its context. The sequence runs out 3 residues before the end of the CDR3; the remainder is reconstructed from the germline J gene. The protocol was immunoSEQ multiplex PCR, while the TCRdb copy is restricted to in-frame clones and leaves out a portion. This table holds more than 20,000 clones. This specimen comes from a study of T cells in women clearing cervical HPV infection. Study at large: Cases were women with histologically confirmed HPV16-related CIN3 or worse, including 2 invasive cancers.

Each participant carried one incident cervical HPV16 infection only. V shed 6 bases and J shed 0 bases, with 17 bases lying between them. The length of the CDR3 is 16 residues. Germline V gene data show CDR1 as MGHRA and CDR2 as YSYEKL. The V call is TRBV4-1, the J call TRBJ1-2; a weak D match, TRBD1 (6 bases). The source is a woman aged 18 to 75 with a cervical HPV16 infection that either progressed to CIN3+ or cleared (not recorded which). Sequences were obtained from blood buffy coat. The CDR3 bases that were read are TGCGCCAGCAGTCAAATCCCGGGACATACTAACTATGGC. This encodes CASSQIPGHTNYG. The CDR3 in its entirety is CASSQIPGHTNYGYTF.